This T cell receptor (beta chain) was found in a study of cytomegalovirus exposure and HLA in healthy donors. It was with 60 Vbeta and 13 Jbeta primers that the PCR ran. Clones were sequenced by immunoSEQ multiplex PCR, and TCRdb holds only the in-frame ones, with some missing. The sample carries 200,000 to 250,000 clones, approximately 78% recorded once. V was clipped by 7 bases and J by 2 bases; unmatched bases: 2. Per germline, CDR1 SNHLY and CDR2 FYNNEI. This CDR3 is 13 amino acids long. The chain joins TRBV2 to TRBJ1-5, with 7 bases identical to TRBD1. The clonotype originates from a woman aged 35 to 49 in good health and CMV-seronegative. Sequencing was performed on PBMCs. CDR3 sequence reads: CASNRGGNQPQHF. The CDR3 nucleotides are TGTGCCAGCAACAGGGGAGGCAATCAGCCCCAGCATTTT. Full variable domain (rest looked up from reference TRBV2 and TRBJ1-5): EPEVTQTPSHQVTQMGQEVILRCVPISNHLYFYWYRQILGQKVEFLVSFYNNEISEKSEIFDDQFSVERPDGSNFTLKIRSTKLEDSAMYFCASNRGGNQPQHFGDGTRLSIL.